This T cell receptor (beta chain) was observed in a study of T-cell memory formation after mild COVID-19. Study outcomes and limitations: The second-wave clones peaking on day 37 were not confirmed as SARS-CoV-2-specific.

V was shortened by 5 bases and J by 9 bases, with 14 bases between the two germline ends. Germline V lookup: CDR1 MDHEN, CDR2 SYDVKM. The CDR3 is 13 residues long. This clonotype was seen more than once but under ten times. Antigen: not known. Via MiXCR, TCRdb re-called the 5' RACE reads, giving one row per CDR3 protein. The table includes around 55,000 distinct CDR3 sequences, over 7.5% detected once. Specimen: PBMCs or a T cell subset sorted from them (not recorded which). The V and J genes are TRBV28 and TRBJ1-5; no firm D call. This TCR derives from a young man who had mild COVID-19 (a few samples of this study predate the infection). Cell type and time point are not known. The CDR3 here is CASSLTTSSPQHF. CDR3 DNA sequence: TGTGCCAGCAGTCTCACGACCTCCTCGCCCCAGCATTTT. The complete variable domain, with remaining parts taken from reference TRBV28 and TRBJ1-5, reads DVKVTQSSRYLVKRTGEKVFLECVQDMDHENMFWYRQDPGLGLRLIYFSYDVKMKEKGDIPEGYSVSREKKERFSLILESASTNQTSMYLCASSLTTSSPQHFGDGTRLSIL.